The source of this T cell receptor beta chain is a study of PD-1 blockade in classical Hodgkin lymphoma. Study as a whole: Patients received nivolumab 3 mg/kg intravenously every 2 weeks.

Germline-derived CDR1 and CDR2 are ENHRY and SYGVKD. Trimming left V 0 bases short and J 1 base short, with 19 bases between. The CDR3 runs to 20 residues. The patients all showed relapse after autologous stem cell transplantation, while their brentuximab vedotin exposure varied. Complete response, partial response or progressive disease was recorded as best response. Worth noting for this clone: Antigen unknown.

Findings and caveats of the study: Complete responders possessed baseline diversity comparable to newly diagnosed patients. Newly diagnosed patients reportedly had lower baseline TCR diversity than healthy donors.

The table came from immunoSEQ multiplex PCR; TCRdb's copy has only in-frame clones and leaves some out. This table holds more than 30,000 clones, 65% to 90% found once. This clonotype was sampled from a human donor with classical Hodgkin lymphoma. V and J are TRBV10-3 and TRBJ2-6; TRBD1 is a possible D gene (7 bases). This material consisted of peripheral blood mononuclear cells (PBMCs), taken at baseline. CDR3 in DNA: TGTGCCATCAGTGAGTCTAGGCAGGGGGGACGCCGATCTGGGGCCAACGTCCTGACTTTC. It encodes CAISESRQGGRRSGANVLTF.